The text below deals with one TCR beta chain. The target of this receptor is not known. Gene names and germline sequences refer to the mouse in this case. The CDR3 is cut off 4 residues early in the read; its end comes from the germline J gene. This specimen comes from a study of CD8+ T cells in alopecia areata (dated by TCRdb to the late 2010s). Regarding the study in general: Female C3H/HeJ recipients, 7-10 weeks old, were grafted with skin from C3H/HeJ donors with spontaneous alopecia (about 6-12 months old). The study used high-throughput TCRbeta sequencing to examine T cell clonal expansion in alopecia areata, in both the C3H/HeJ mouse model and human patients. In humans, TCRbeta sequencing was performed on scalp tissue and on sorted CD4+ and CD8+ peripheral blood T cells from healthy controls and from patients with patchy or totalis/universalis alopecia areata. Clonality in the scalp was compared among normal scalp (n=4), patchy alopecia areata scalp (n=8), and alopecia totalis/universalis scalp (n=8). The RNA source kit depended on sample type: the PAXgene miRNA kit for fixed scalp, the miRNeasy kit for PBMCs, and the RNeasy kit for mouse skin. TCRbeta CDR3 regions were amplified by immunoSEQ multiplex PCR with 35 Vbeta forward and 13 Jbeta reverse primers. Points the paper makes about the study in general: Unlike mouse skin, which is dominated by gammadelta T cells, normal human skin has resident alphabeta T cells that are also sequenced, and this complicates analysis of the scalp TCR repertoire. Shared TCR sequences between patients were less evident than in mice, which may be partly attributable to HLA diversity in the patient population. Higher clonality and more expanded CD8+ clones were observed in lesional scalp than in normal scalp, particularly in alopecia totalis/universalis, a finding suggestive of antigenic drive.

Library preparation used the immunoSEQ multiplex PCR assay. RNA was extracted from all samples and reverse transcribed into cDNA, which served as template for TCR sequencing. First-strand cDNA was synthesized with SuperScript III using a 2:1 mix of oligo-dT and random hexamers. A synthetic immune receptor repertoire was used to assess amplification bias, and residual bias was removed computationally. Libraries were sequenced on Illumina HiSeq using 60 bp reads that covered the CDR3 and were read from J toward V. As for the authors' bioinformatics: Raw reads were preprocessed to remove errors, and CDR3 was defined by IMGT conventions from the conserved cysteine to phenylalanine. Clonality was computed as 1 minus the Shannon entropy, with the entropy normalized by log2 of the number of productive unique TCRs. CD4 or CD8 identity of scalp clones was inferred by cross-referencing scalp TCRbeta sequences with sorted blood CD4 and CD8 repertoires. Entries here come from immuneACCESS through TCRdb and include only in-frame sequences with V and J called. Some clones fail to appear in such tables; in the studies checked, an unresolved V gene covers under half of the shortfall, and the cause of the remainder is unknown. V and J calls and clone size are those listed in that table; D and trimming were worked out from the DNA. There are roughly 260,000 clones in this sample, and none of them is a singleton. Together, the top ten hold more than 0.95% of the sample.

The CDR3, from cysteine to phenylalanine, totals 14 residues. Shown are 30 bases from within the CDR3, in frame from base 1. After removal of 4 bases from V and 3 bases from J, the junction retains 4 bases not matched to a gene. Looking up the germline V gene (reference sequence) yields CDR1 FNHDT and CDR2 SITEND. Cells from mouse cutaneous lymph nodes were pooled, stained for CD4, CD8alpha, NKG2D, NKG2ACE and other markers, and then sorted on a BD Influx. The sequence was obtained from a C3H/HeJ mouse with alopecia areata. This strain possesses the MHC haplotype H2-k. The sequence is built from TRBV19 and TRBJ2-5; 8 central bases correspond to TRBD1. Sequencing input: CD4+ T cells sorted from a lymph node. The DNA read from the CDR3 is TGTGCCAGCAGTTTCCGGGACAGGCAAGAC. It is translated as CASSFRDRQD. The CDR3 in full is CASSFRDRQDTQYF.